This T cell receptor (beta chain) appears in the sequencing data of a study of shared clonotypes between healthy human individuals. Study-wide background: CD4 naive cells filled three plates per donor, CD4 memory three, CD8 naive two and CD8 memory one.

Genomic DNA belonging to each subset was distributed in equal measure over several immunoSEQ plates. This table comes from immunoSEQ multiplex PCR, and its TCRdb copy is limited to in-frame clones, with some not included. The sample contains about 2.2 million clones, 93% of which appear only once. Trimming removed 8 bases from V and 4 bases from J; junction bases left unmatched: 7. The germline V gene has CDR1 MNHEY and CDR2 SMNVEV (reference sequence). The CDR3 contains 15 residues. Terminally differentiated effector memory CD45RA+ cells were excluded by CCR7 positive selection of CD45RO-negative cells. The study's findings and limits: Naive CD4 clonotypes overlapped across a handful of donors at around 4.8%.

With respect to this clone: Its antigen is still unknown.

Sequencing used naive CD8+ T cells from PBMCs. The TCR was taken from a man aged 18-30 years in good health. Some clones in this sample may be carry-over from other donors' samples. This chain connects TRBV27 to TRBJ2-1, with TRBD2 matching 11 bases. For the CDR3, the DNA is TGTGCCAGCGCGAGAGGGACTAGCGGATACAATGAGCAGTTCTTC. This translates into CASARGTSGYNEQFF.